The present TCR beta chain was sequenced within a study of radiotherapy plus CTLA-4 blockade in lung cancer. General study results and limits: TCR clones originating in tumors grew in number in blood after radiotherapy plus ipilimumab.

Comments on this clone: The target antigen is unknown.

This CDR3 contains 15 residues. In germline, CDR1 is SGHRS, CDR2 YFSETQ. Trimming stripped 4 bases from V and 11 bases from J, with 21 bases between. Profiled with immunoSEQ multiplex PCR; TCRdb holds only in-frame clones, not every one. This sample has 3,000 to 4,000 clones, with more than 70% found just once. Source: tumor tissue, taken from a patient treated with radiotherapy plus ipilimumab. The chain joins TRBV5-1 to TRBJ1-4; no reliable D call. The TCR sequence derives from a human donor with non-small cell lung cancer that progressed on radiotherapy plus ipilimumab. CDR3 in DNA: TGCGCCAGCAGCCGAGAACACCGCCCGTTAAGCAAACTGTTTTTT. Its protein is CASSREHRPLSKLFF.